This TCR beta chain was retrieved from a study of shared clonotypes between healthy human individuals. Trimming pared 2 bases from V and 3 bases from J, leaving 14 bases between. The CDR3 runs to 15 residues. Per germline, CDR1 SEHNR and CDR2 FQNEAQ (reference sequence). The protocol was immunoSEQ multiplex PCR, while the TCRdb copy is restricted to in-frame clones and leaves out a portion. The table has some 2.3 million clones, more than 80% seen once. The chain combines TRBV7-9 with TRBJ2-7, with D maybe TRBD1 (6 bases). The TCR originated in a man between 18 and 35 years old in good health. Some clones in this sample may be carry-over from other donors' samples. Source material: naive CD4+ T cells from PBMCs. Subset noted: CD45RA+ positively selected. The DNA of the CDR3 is TGTGCCAGCAGCTTACCGGGACACGGAATCTACGAGCAGTACTTC. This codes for CASSLPGHGIYEQYF.